This record concerns one TCR beta chain sequence. Its antigen target is currently unknown. No quality values exist for individual bases; no much larger clone is one base distant. Lesional scalp punch biopsies and peripheral blood were obtained from alopecia areata patients. PBMCs were isolated by density centrifugation and stained for CD3, CD4 and CD8, after which CD4+ and CD8+ T cells were sorted on a FACSAria. Alopecia areata patients who were not treated were recruited through a multicenter biomarker study. In five patients from the biomarker study, blood CD8+ T cells were sorted further into NKG2D-low and NKG2D-high fractions. Receptor amplification or capture employed the immunoSEQ multiplex PCR assay. To provide template for TCR sequencing, every sample had RNA extracted and reverse transcribed into cDNA. First-strand cDNA was synthesized with SuperScript III using a 2:1 mix of oligo-dT and random hexamers. A synthetic immune receptor repertoire was used to assess amplification bias, and residual bias was removed computationally. The authors' pipeline ran thus. Raw reads were preprocessed to remove errors, and CDR3 was defined by IMGT conventions from the conserved cysteine to phenylalanine. Clonality was calculated as 1 minus Shannon entropy normalized by log2 of the number of productive unique TCRs. CD4 or CD8 identity of scalp clones was inferred by cross-referencing scalp TCRbeta sequences with sorted blood CD4 and CD8 repertoires. The table was pulled from immuneACCESS by TCRdb, which kept in-frame rearrangements only. Such tables lose some clones; where checked, under half of the loss comes from unresolved V genes, and the rest has no known cause. D and trimming were read from the DNA, whereas the V and J calls and clone size are those reported in that table. This sample holds 60,000 to 65,000 clones; 44% were observed only once. The leading ten clones occupy roughly half of the sample.

This sample is part of a study of CD8+ T cells in alopecia areata (dated by TCRdb to the late 2010s). A note on the overall study: To study T cell clonal expansion in alopecia areata, the researchers applied high-throughput TCRbeta sequencing to both the C3H/HeJ mouse model and human patients. Scalp tissue and sorted CD4+ and CD8+ peripheral blood T cells from patchy and totalis/universalis alopecia areata patients and from healthy controls were covered by human TCRbeta sequencing. Scalp clonality was compared across normal scalp (n=4), patchy alopecia areata scalp (n=8), and alopecia totalis/universalis scalp (n=8). The RNA source kit depended on sample type: the PAXgene miRNA kit for fixed scalp, the miRNeasy kit for PBMCs, and the RNeasy kit for mouse skin. immunoSEQ multiplex PCR using 35 Vbeta forward primers and 13 Jbeta reverse primers was used to amplify TCRbeta CDR3 regions.

The paper as a whole reports these results and caveats: TCR sequences shared between patients were less clear than in mice, possibly partly because of HLA diversity in the patient population. Scalp TCR repertoire analysis is complicated because resident alphabeta T cells in normal human skin are also sequenced, whereas mouse skin is dominated by gammadelta T cells. Compared with normal scalp, lesional scalp had higher clonality and more expanded CD8+ clones, particularly in alopecia totalis/universalis, a pattern that suggests antigenic drive.

CDR1 SGDLS and CDR2 YYNGEE were looked up in the germline V gene. V gives up 0 bases and J gives up 7 bases, and the segment between their germline ends measures 11 bases. The CDR3 covers 14 residues, taking in both the cysteine and the phenylalanine. The read is trimmed to its CDR3 DNA, 42 bases read in frame from base 1. The sequence joins TRBV9 to TRBJ2-1; the D gene cannot be resolved reliably. The sequenced sample was NKG2D-low CD8+ T cells sorted from blood. The intended sense of this specimen's cell subset or site label: sorted CD8+ NKG2D-low blood T cells. The sequence came from a human donor with alopecia areata. The sequenced DNA: TGTGCCAGCAGCGTAGAACAAACAGCAAATGAGCAGTTCTTC. This gives the protein CASSVEQTANEQFF.